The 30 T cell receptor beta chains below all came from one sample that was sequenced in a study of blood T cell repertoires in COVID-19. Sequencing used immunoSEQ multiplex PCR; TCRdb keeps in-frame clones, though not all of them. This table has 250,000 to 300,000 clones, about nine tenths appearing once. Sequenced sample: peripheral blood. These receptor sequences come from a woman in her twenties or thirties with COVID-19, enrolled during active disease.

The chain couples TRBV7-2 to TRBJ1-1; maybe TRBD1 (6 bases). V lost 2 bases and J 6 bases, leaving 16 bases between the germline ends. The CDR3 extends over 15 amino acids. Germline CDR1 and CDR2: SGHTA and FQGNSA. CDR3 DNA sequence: TGTGCCAGCAGCTTAAACAGGGTAGGTTCCGCTGAAGCTTTCTTT. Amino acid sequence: CASSLNRVGSAEAFF.

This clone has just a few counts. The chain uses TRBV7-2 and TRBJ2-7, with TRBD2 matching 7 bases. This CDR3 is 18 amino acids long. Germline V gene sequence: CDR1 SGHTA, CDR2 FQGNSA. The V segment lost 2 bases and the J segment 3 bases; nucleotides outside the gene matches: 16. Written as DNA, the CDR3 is TGTGCCAGCAGCTTATCCGCCCCCGGGACTACGACCTTCTACGAGCAGTACTTC. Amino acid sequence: CASSLSAPGTTTFYEQYF.

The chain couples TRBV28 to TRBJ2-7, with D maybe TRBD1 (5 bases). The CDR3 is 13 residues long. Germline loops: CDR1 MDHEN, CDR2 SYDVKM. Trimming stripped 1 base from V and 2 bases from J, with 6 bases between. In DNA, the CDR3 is TGTGCCAGCAGTTTATACAGGACCTACGAGCAGTACTTC. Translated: CASSLYRTYEQYF.

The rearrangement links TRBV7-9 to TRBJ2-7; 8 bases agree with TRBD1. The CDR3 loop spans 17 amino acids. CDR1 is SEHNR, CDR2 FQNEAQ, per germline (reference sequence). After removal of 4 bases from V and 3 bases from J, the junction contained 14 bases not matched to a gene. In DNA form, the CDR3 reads TGTGCCAGCAGCTCGAGAAAAACCGGGACAGGAGTCTACGAGCAGTACTTC. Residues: CASSSRKTGTGVYEQYF.

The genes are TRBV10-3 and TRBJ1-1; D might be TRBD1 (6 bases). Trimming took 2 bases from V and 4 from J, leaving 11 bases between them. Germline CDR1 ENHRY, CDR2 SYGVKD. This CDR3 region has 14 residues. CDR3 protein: CAISEPRGGTEAFF. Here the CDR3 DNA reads TGTGCCATCAGTGAGCCCAGAGGGGGCACTGAAGCTTTCTTT.

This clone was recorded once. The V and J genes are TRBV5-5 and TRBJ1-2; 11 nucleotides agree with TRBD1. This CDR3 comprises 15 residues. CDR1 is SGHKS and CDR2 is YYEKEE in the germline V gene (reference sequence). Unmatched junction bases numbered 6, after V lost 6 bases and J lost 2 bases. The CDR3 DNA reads TGTGCCAGCAAGGCAGGACAGGGGGCGAACTATGGCTACACCTTC. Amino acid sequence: CASKAGQGANYGYTF.

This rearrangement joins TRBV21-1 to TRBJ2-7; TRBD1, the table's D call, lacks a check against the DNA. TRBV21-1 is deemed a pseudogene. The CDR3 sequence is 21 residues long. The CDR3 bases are TGTGCCAGCAGCAAAGCAAACGGAGGGACAGGGGTCGGTCCAGTCTCCTACGAGCAGTACTTC. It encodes CASSKANGGTGVGPVSYEQYF.

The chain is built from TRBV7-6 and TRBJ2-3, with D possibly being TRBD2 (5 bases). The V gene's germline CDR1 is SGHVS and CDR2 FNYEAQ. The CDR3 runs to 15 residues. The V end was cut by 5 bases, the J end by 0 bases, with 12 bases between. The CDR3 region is CASSPLRGSTDTQYF. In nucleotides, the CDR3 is TGTGCCAGCAGCCCTCTTCGCGGGAGCACAGATACGCAGTATTTT.

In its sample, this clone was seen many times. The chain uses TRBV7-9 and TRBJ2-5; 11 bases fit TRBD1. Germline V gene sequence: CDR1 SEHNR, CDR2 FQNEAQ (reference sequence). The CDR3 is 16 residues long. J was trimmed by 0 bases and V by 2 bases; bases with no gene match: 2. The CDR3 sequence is CASSLQDRGHQETQYF. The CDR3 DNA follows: TGTGCCAGCAGCTTACAGGACAGGGGGCACCAAGAGACCCAGTACTTC.

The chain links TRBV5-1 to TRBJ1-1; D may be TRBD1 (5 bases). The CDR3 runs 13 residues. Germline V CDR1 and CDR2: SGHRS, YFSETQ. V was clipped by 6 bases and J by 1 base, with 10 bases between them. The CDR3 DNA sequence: TGCGCCAGCAACCTTCAGGGGAACACTGAAGCTTTCTTT. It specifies CASNLQGNTEAFF.

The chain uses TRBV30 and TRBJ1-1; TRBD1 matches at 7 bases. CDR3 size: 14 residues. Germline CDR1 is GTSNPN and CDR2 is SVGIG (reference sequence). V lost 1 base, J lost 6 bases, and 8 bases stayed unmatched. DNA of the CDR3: TGTGCCTGGAGTGGGGAGGACAGGACCCCTGAAGCTTTCTTT. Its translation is CAWSGEDRTPEAFF. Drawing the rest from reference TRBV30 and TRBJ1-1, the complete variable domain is SQTIHQWPATLVQPVGSPLSLECTVEGTSNPNLYWYRQAAGRGLQLLFYSVGIGQISSEVPQNLSASRPQDRQFILSSKKLLLSDSGFYLCAWSGEDRTPEAFFGQGTRLTVV.

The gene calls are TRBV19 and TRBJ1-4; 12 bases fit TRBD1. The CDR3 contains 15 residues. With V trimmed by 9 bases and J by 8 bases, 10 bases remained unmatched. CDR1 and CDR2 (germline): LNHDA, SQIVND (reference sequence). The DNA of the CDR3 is TGTGCCAGCCGGGACAGGGGGCTCTCTTCGGAAAAACTGTTTTTT. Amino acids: CASRDRGLSSEKLFF.

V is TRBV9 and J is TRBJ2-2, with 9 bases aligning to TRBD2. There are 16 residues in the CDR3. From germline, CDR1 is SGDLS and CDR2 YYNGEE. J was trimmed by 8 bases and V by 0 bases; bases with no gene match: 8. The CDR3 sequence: CASSVVGGRATGELFF. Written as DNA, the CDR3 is TGTGCCAGCAGCGTAGTTGGCGGGAGGGCCACAGGGGAGCTGTTTTTT.

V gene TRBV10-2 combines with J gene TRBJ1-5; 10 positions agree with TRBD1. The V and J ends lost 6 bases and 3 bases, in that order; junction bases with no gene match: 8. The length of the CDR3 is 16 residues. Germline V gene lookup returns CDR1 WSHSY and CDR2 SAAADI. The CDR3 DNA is TGCGCCAGCAGAGACCGGGACAGGGGTGTCAATCAGCCCCAGCATTTT. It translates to CASRDRDRGVNQPQHF.

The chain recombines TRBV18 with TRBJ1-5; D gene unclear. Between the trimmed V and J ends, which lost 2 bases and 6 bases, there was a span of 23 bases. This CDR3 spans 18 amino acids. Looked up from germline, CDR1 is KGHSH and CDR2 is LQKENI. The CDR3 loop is CASSPREGTAPAAQPQHF. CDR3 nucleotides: TGTGCCAGCTCACCAAGAGAAGGAACGGCACCTGCGGCTCAGCCCCAGCATTTT.

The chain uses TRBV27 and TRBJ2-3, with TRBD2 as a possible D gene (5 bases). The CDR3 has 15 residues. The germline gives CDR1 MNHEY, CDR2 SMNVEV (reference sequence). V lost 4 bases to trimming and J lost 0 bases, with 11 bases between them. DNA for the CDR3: TGTGCCAGCAGTTGGACCGGCGGGAGCACAGATACGCAGTATTTT. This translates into CASSWTGGSTDTQYF.

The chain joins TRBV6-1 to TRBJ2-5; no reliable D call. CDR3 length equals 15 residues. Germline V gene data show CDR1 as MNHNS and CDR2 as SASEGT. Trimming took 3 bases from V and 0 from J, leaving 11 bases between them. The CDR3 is CASSEPTEYQETQYF. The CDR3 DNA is TGTGCCAGCAGTGAGCCGACTGAGTACCAAGAGACCCAGTACTTC.

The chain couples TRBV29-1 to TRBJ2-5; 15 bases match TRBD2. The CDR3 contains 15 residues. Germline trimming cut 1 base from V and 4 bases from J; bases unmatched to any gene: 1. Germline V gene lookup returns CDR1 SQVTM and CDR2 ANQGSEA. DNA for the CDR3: TGCAGCGTTGAAGTGGGACTAGCGGGAGGAGAGACCCAGTACTTC. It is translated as CSVEVGLAGGETQYF.

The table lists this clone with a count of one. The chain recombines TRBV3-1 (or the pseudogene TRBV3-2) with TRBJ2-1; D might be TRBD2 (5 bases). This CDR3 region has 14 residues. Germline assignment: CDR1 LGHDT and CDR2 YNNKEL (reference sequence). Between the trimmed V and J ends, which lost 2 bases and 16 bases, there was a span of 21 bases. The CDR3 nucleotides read TGTGCCAGCAGCCAAAGCCAGTGGGCTAGCACATATTTCTTC. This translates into CASSQSQWASTYFF.

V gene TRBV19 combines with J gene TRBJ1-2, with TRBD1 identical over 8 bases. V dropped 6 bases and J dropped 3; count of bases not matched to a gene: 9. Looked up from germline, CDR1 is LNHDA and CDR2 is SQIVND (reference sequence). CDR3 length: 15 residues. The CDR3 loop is CASRYTATGDYGYTF. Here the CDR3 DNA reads TGTGCCAGTAGATATACAGCGACAGGGGACTATGGCTACACCTTC.

CDR3 sequence: CASSPGQGVEAFF. CDR3 nucleotides: TGTGCCAGCTCACCGGGACAGGGGGTTGAAGCTTTCTTT. The gene calls are TRBV18 and TRBJ1-1; 11 bases line up with TRBD1. Germline trimming cut 3 bases from V and 7 bases from J; bases unmatched to any gene: 1. This CDR3 comprises 13 residues. The germline gives CDR1 KGHSH, CDR2 LQKENI. Looking up the rest from reference TRBV18 and TRBJ1-1 gives the full variable domain: NAGVMQNPRHLVRRRGQEARLRCSPMKGHSHVYWYRQLPEEGLKFMVYLQKENIIDESGMPKERFSAEFPKEGPSILRIQQVVRGDSAAYFCASSPGQGVEAFFGQGTRLTVV.

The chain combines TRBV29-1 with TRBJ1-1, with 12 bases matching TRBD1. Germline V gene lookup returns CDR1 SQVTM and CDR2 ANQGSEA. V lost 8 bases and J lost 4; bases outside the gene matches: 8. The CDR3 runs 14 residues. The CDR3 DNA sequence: TGCAGCTTAGGGGACAGGGGGCGAAGCACTGAAGCTTTCTTT. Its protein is CSLGDRGRSTEAFF. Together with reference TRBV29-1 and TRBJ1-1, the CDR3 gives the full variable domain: SAVISQKPSRDICQRGTSLTIQCQVDSQVTMMFWYRQQPGQSLTLIATANQGSEATYESGFVIDKFPISRPNLTFSTLTVSNMSPEDSSIYLCSLGDRGRSTEAFFGQGTRLTVV.

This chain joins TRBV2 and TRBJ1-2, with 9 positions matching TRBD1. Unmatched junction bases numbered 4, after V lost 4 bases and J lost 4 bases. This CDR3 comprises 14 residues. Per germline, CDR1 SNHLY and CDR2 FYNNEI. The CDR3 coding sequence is TGTGCCAGCAGTGGGGGACAGGGCCCCTATGGCTACACCTTC. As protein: CASSGGQGPYGYTF.

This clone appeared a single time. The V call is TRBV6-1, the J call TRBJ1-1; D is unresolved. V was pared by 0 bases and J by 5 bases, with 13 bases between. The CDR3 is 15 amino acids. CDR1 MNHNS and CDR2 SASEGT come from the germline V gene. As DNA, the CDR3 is TGTGCCAGCAGTGAAGCGGGAGTGGTTGGTACTGAAGCTTTCTTT. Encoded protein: CASSEAGVVGTEAFF.

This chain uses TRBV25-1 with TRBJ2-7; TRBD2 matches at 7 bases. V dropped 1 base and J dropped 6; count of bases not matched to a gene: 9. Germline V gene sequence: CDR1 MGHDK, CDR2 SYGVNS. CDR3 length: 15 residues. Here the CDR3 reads CASSEWGGDLLEQYF. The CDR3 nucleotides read TGTGCCAGCAGTGAATGGGGAGGGGACCTCCTCGAGCAGTACTTC.

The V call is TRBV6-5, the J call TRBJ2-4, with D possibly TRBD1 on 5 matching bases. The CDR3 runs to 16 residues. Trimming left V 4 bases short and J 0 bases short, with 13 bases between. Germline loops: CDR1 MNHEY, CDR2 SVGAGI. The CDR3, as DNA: TGTGCCAGCAGTTTCGGACCCCAGGGAGCCAAAAACATTCAGTACTTC. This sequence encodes CASSFGPQGAKNIQYF.

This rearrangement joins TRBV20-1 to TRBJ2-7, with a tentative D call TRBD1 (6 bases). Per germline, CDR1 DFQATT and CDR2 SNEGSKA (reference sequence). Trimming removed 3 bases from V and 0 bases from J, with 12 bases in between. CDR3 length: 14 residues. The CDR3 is CSASTPTGSYEQYF. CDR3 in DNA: TGCAGTGCTAGTACCCCGACAGGCTCCTACGAGCAGTACTTC.

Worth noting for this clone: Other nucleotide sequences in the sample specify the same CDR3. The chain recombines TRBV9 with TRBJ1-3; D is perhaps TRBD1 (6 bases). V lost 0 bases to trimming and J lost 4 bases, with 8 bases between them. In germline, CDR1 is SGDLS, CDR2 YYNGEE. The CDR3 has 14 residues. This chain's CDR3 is CASSVGTDGNTIYF. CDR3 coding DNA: TGTGCCAGCAGCGTAGGGACAGACGGAAACACCATATATTTT. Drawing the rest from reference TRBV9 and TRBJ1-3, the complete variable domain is DSGVTQTPKHLITATGQRVTLRCSPRSGDLSVYWYQQSLDQGLQFLIQYYNGEERAKGNILERFSAQQFPDLHSELNLSSLELGDSALYFCASSVGTDGNTIYFGEGSWLTVV.

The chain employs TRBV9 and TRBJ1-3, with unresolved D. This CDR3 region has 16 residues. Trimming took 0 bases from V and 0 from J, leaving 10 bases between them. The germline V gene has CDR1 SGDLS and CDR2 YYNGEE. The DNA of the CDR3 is TGTGCCAGCAGCGTAGAAGTCGGGAGCTCTGGAAACACCATATATTTT. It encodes CASSVEVGSSGNTIYF. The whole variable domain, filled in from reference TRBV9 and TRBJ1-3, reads DSGVTQTPKHLITATGQRVTLRCSPRSGDLSVYWYQQSLDQGLQFLIQYYNGEERAKGNILERFSAQQFPDLHSELNLSSLELGDSALYFCASSVEVGSSGNTIYFGEGSWLTVV.

Here the CDR3 reads CASRVDRAPNSPLHF. DNA for the CDR3: TGTGCCAGCAGAGTAGACAGGGCCCCCAATTCACCCCTCCACTTT. The gene calls are TRBV6-5 and TRBJ1-6; TRBD1 agrees at 7 bases. The V gene's germline CDR1 is MNHEY and CDR2 SVGAGI. This CDR3 contains 15 residues. Germline trimming cut 6 bases from V and 7 bases from J; bases unmatched to any gene: 9.